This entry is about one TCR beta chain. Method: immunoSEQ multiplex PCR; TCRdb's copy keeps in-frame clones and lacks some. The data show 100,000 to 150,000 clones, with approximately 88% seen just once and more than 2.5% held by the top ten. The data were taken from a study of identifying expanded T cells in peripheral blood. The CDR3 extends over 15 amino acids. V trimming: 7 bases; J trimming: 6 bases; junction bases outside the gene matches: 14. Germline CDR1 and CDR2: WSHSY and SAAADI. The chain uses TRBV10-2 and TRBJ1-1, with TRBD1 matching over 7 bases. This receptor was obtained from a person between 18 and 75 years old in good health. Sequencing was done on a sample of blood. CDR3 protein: CASTLNLDRAAEAFF. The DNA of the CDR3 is TGCGCCAGCACATTAAACTTAGACAGGGCCGCTGAAGCTTTCTTT.